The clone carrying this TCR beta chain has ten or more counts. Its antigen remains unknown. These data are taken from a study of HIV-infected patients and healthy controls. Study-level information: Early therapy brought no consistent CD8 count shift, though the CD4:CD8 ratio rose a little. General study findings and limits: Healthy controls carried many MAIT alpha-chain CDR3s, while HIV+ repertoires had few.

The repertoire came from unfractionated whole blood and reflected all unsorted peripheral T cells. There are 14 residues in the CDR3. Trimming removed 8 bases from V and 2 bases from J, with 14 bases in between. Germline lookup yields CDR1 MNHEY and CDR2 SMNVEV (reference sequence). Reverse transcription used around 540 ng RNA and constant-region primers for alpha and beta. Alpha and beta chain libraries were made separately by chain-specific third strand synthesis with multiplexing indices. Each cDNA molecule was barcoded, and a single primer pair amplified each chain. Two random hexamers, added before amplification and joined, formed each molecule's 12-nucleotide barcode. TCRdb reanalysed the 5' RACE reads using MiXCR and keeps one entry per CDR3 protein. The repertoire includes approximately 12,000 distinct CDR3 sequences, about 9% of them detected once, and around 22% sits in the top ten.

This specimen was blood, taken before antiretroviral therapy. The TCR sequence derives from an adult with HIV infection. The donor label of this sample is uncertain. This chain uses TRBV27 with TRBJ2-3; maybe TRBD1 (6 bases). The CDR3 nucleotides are TGTGCCAGCCGTCGGACAGCCTTCACAGATACGCAGTATTTT. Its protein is CASRRTAFTDTQYF.